These 9 T cell receptor beta chains were sequenced from one sample in a study of T-cell memory formation after mild COVID-19. TCRdb re-called the 5' RACE reads through MiXCR, storing one row per CDR3 protein. The sample includes 190,000 or so distinct CDR3 sequences, about 11% of them seen just once. The sample comprised PBMCs or a T cell subset sorted from them (not recorded which). These TCRs come from a man younger than 35 who had mild COVID-19 (a few samples of this study predate the infection). Cell type and time point are not known.

The chain uses TRBV6-5 and TRBJ2-6; D is unresolved. Germline assignment: CDR1 MNHEY and CDR2 SVGAGI. The CDR3 consists of 16 residues. The V end was cut by 9 bases, the J end by 4 bases, with 19 bases between. CDR3 amino acids: CARTRWGSEGANVLTF. The CDR3 coding sequence is TGTGCCAGAACCCGGTGGGGTTCGGAAGGGGCCAACGTCCTGACTTTC.

This clonotype was counted between two and nine times. The chain has TRBV5-1 and TRBJ2-7; perhaps TRBD1 as D (6 bases). V lost 2 bases to trimming and J lost 3 bases, with 12 bases between them. CDR3 size: 14 residues. Looked up from germline, CDR1 is SGHRS and CDR2 is YFSETQ. In DNA, the CDR3 is TGCGCCAGCAGCTTACAGGGTTCTTTCTACGAGCAGTACGTC. Translating gives CASSLQGSFYEQYV.

The chain recombines TRBV20-1 with TRBJ2-1; D is tentatively TRBD1 or TRBD2 (7 bases each). Germline V gives CDR1 DFQATT, CDR2 SNEGSKA (reference sequence). Trimming removed 2 bases at V and 7 bases at J, with 15 bases between. The CDR3 is 14 residues long. For the CDR3, the DNA is TGCAGTGCTAGATCAGGGGGGGGCCCTAATGAGCAGTTCTTC. It yields the protein CSARSGGGPNEQFF.

This clonotype appeared many times. This rearrangement joins TRBV5-1 to TRBJ2-1; possible D gene TRBD2, 7 bases. The CDR3 extends over 14 amino acids. Trimming removed 5 bases from V and 3 bases from J, with 12 bases in between. The germline V gene encodes CDR1 SGHRS and CDR2 YFSETQ. DNA of the CDR3: TGCGCCAGCAGAGGGGGGGGAGGCTACAATGAGCAGTTCTTC. It specifies CASRGGGGYNEQFF.

This clonotype came up a few times. The V call is TRBV6-1, the J call TRBJ1-5, with a tentative D call TRBD1 (6 bases). This CDR3 contains 16 residues. V lost 3 bases and J 7 bases, leaving 19 bases between the germline ends. The V gene's germline CDR1 is MNHNS and CDR2 SASEGT. CDR3 region: CASSDSRDTGRQPQHF. CDR3 nucleotide sequence: TGTGCCAGCAGTGACAGCCGGGACACAGGGAGGCAGCCCCAGCATTTT.

The chain joins TRBV4-1 to TRBJ1-5; D not resolved. Germline V lookup: CDR1 MGHRA, CDR2 YSYEKL. V was shortened by 1 base and J by 4 bases, with 8 bases between the two germline ends. This CDR3 spans 14 amino acids. This CDR3 is CASSQGRQNQPQHF. The CDR3 DNA is TGCGCCAGCAGCCAAGGTCGTCAGAATCAGCCCCAGCATTTT.

This clonotype was seen many times. The chain uses TRBV12-3 or TRBV12-4 and TRBJ1-1, with D tentatively TRBD1 (5 bases). Trimming took off 7 bases at V and 3 bases at J, with 21 bases between the two ends. The CDR3 totals 16 residues. Here the CDR3 reads CASTPVSFWGYTEAFF. The CDR3, as DNA: TGTGCCAGCACCCCAGTTTCGTTCTGGGGCTACACTGAAGCTTTCTTT.

The sample holds a few counts of this clonotype. The gene calls are TRBV5-5 and TRBJ1-3; D uncertain. V was trimmed by 4 bases and J by 1 base, leaving 12 bases between them. Germline V gives CDR1 SGHKS, CDR2 YYEKEE (reference sequence). The CDR3 has 15 residues. CDR3 loop: CASSRTDFSGNTIYF. The CDR3 nucleotides read TGTGCCAGCAGCCGGACCGACTTTTCTGGAAACACCATATATTTT.

This clonotype showed up just a few times. The chain uses TRBV5-6 and TRBJ2-1; no firm D call. CDR1 SGHDT and CDR2 YYEEEE come from the germline V gene. The CDR3 is 16 residues long. Trimming shortened V by 3 bases and J by 6 bases, and 19 bases separated the two germline ends. The CDR3, as DNA: TGTGCCAGCAGCTATTGGTCAGGCCCGAGGACCAATGAGCAGTTCTTC. Translating it yields CASSYWSGPRTNEQFF.